A selection of T cell receptor beta chains follows, all from one sample in a study of early T cells in non-severe SARS-CoV-2 infection. TCRdb analysed the 5' RACE reads with MiXCR anew, one entry per CDR3 protein. The sample holds 75,000 to 80,000 distinct CDR3 sequences, roughly a sixth seen once. Sequencing was performed on whole blood. All receptors derive from an adult who was a healthcare worker with PCR-confirmed SARS-CoV-2 infection or an uninfected control (not recorded which). CDR3s leave out the opening cysteine and the closing phenylalanine or tryptophan. Each record gives: V gene, CDR3 protein.

V gene: TRBV30
CDR3 protein: AIGGANYGYT

V gene: TRBV20-1
CDR3 protein: SASSGPLSYNEQF

V gene: TRBV5-6
CDR3 protein: ASSFYTGGDQPQH

V gene: TRBV20-1
CDR3 protein: SATGVQGAPLEAF

V gene: TRBV5-1
CDR3 protein: ASSPKTGAVGSGANVLT

V gene: TRBV7-2
CDR3 protein: ASSLLAGDHEQF

V gene: TRBV10-3
CDR3 protein: AISERGSPDTQY

V gene: TRBV5-6
CDR3 protein: ASSREASNQPQH

V gene: TRBV10-1
CDR3 protein: ASATNLAGGPDTQY

V gene: TRBV28
CDR3 protein: ASSPSGANNEKLF

V gene: TRBV5-6
CDR3 protein: ASSFIGTGAWEQF

V gene: TRBV2
CDR3 protein: ASKLSGQGFDTQY

V gene: TRBV7-9
CDR3 protein: ASTPVASGGPVGPFTQY

V gene: TRBV5-1
CDR3 protein: ASSTGTGDGSPLH

V gene: TRBV5-5
CDR3 protein: ASSGFGGANSYEQY

V gene: TRBV7-2
CDR3 protein: ASSLAGRGETQY

V gene: TRBV5-1
CDR3 protein: ASRGAAEEY

V gene: TRBV10-3
CDR3 protein: AISGDIRTEQY

V gene: TRBV11-2
CDR3 protein: ASSLGSKNTGELF

V gene: TRBV7-3
CDR3 protein: ASSLDRGTYNEQF

V gene: TRBV9
CDR3 protein: ASSVGSTSSSEAF

V gene: TRBV11-3
CDR3 protein: ASSGATANTGELF

V gene: TRBV12-3/TRBV12-4
CDR3 protein: ASSLLHREGNQPQH

V gene: TRBV5-5
CDR3 protein: ASSATDRNTEAF